Listed here are 24 T cell receptor beta chains from one sample, sequenced in a study of blood T cell repertoires in COVID-19. Generated by immunoSEQ multiplex PCR, the TCRdb table keeps only in-frame clones and is missing some. The sample lists a few hundred thousand clones, 65% to 85% seen once, with 8.5% to 12% in the top ten. The source material was peripheral blood. These receptors were taken from a woman over 75 with acute or convalescent COVID-19.

The V and J genes are TRBV6-5 and TRBJ2-7; no definite D call. V was clipped by 7 bases and J by 3 bases, with 16 bases between them. The CDR3 runs 14 residues. The germline V gene encodes CDR1 MNHEY and CDR2 SVGAGI. This chain's CDR3 is CASTERKPGYEQYF. The DNA for the CDR3 is TGTGCCAGCACCGAGCGAAAACCTGGCTACGAGCAGTACTTC.

The chain has TRBV2 and TRBJ1-1; D call uncertain. V was shortened by 5 bases and J by 3 bases, with 10 bases between the two germline ends. The germline gives CDR1 SNHLY, CDR2 FYNNEI. The CDR3 spans 13 residues. CDR3 in DNA: TGTGCCAGCAGTCCTCAACTGGACACTGAAGCTTTCTTT. Its translation is CASSPQLDTEAFF.

This clone appeared many times. V and J are TRBV2 and TRBJ1-5; 11 nucleotides match TRBD1. The CDR3 is 14 amino acids. Per the germline V gene, CDR1 is SNHLY and CDR2 is FYNNEI. With V trimmed by 4 bases and J by 8 bases, 4 bases remained unmatched. The CDR3 region has the DNA TGTGCCAGCAGTGGGGACAGGGGGGGAAAGCCCCAGCATTTT. Its protein product is CASSGDRGGKPQHF.

The rearrangement joins TRBV5-1 to TRBJ1-3; no firm D call. V shed 2 bases and J shed 0 bases, with 9 bases lying between them. This CDR3 is built from 15 residues. CDR1 and CDR2 from the germline V gene are SGHRS and YFSETQ. The CDR3 coding sequence is TGCGCCAGCAGCTTAGCAGCGGACTCTGGAAACACCATATATTTT. As protein: CASSLAADSGNTIYF.

The CDR3 protein is CASSRGQADLYGYTF. CDR3 in DNA: TGTGCCAGCTCACGGGGACAGGCAGATTTATATGGCTACACCTTC. The chain uses TRBV18 and TRBJ1-2; 8 nucleotides line up with TRBD1. This CDR3 contains 15 residues. Germline values: CDR1 KGHSH, CDR2 LQKENI. The trim removed 4 bases at V and 5 bases at J, leaving 9 bases unmatched.

This rearrangement joins TRBV9 to TRBJ1-6; D possibly corresponds to TRBD1 (5 bases). V dropped 1 base and J dropped 7 bases, with 12 bases sitting between them. CDR3 length: 15 amino acids. Germline V gene data show CDR1 as SGDLS and CDR2 as YYNGEE. In nucleotides, the CDR3 is TGTGCCAGCAGCGTAAGTCAGGGTCAAAATTCACCCCTCCACTTT. This encodes CASSVSQGQNSPLHF.

The V call is TRBV14, the J call TRBJ2-7; the D gene is possibly TRBD1 (5 bases). This CDR3 has 13 residues. Trimming took 0 bases from V and 2 from J, leaving 5 bases between them. Germline CDR1 SGHDN, CDR2 FVKESK. The CDR3 reads CASSQETAYEQYF. In DNA, the CDR3 is TGTGCCAGCAGCCAAGAGACAGCCTACGAGCAGTACTTC.

This chain links TRBV7-9 with TRBJ2-2, with 12 nucleotides matching TRBD2. The V and J ends lost 5 bases and 6 bases, in that order; junction bases with no gene match: 7. Germline values: CDR1 SEHNR, CDR2 FQNEAQ (reference sequence). CDR3 size: 16 residues. In DNA, the CDR3 is TGTGCCAGCAGCCCTCGGACTAGCGGGGCGGCCGGGGAGCTGTTTTTT. Amino acids: CASSPRTSGAAGELFF.

This clone appeared many times. This sequence joins TRBV7-9 and TRBJ1-1, with a possible D match to TRBD1 (5 bases). There are 14 residues in the CDR3. Germline V gene sequence: CDR1 SEHNR, CDR2 FQNEAQ (reference sequence). Trimming removed 6 bases at V and 4 bases at J, with 15 bases between. The CDR3 loop is CASSYPPGVTEAFF. In DNA form, the CDR3 reads TGTGCCAGCAGTTATCCACCGGGGGTCACTGAAGCTTTCTTT.

This clone has just one count. The chain carries TRBV5-1 and TRBJ2-1, with a weak D call TRBD2 (6 bases). Germline values: CDR1 SGHRS, CDR2 YFSETQ. The CDR3 sequence is 15 residues long. The germline V and J ends were trimmed by 0 bases and 8 bases, with 15 bases remaining between them. CDR3 DNA sequence: TGCGCCAGCAGCTTGGACTGGAGGGTGGAGGATGAGCAGTTCTTC. Its protein product is CASSLDWRVEDEQFF.

The rearrangement uses TRBV30 and TRBJ1-1; 9 nucleotides line up with TRBD1. Germline CDR1 GTSNPN, CDR2 SVGIG (reference sequence). J was trimmed by 5 bases and V by 4 bases; bases with no gene match: 8. The CDR3 has 14 residues. CDR3 coding DNA: TGTGCCTGGACCCGGGACAGGGCCGGGACTGAAGCTTTCTTT. Translating gives CAWTRDRAGTEAFF.

A few counts support this clone. V and J are TRBV3-1 (or the pseudogene TRBV3-2) and TRBJ1-1, with D unclear. With 1 base removed from V and 4 bases from J, the gap between germline ends came to 10 bases. This CDR3 is 14 amino acids long. CDR1 and CDR2 (germline): LGHDT, YNNKEL (reference sequence). This CDR3 reads CASSQGYGVTEAFF. The CDR3 region has the DNA TGTGCCAGCAGCCAAGGGTACGGGGTCACTGAAGCTTTCTTT.

The V and J genes are TRBV10-3 and TRBJ1-2; tentatively, D is TRBD1 (5 bases). Trimming removed 4 bases from V and 1 base from J, with 13 bases in between. CDR1 and CDR2 (germline): ENHRY, SYGVKD. This CDR3 has 15 amino acids. DNA for the CDR3: TGTGCCATCAGTGGCGACCGGGGGGGTAACTATGGCTACACCTTC. It encodes CAISGDRGGNYGYTF.

This chain uses TRBV27 with TRBJ1-5; D is uncertain. V lost 4 bases and J 4 bases, leaving 8 bases between the germline ends. The CDR3 totals 13 residues. Germline V gene data show CDR1 as MNHEY and CDR2 as SMNVEV (reference sequence). This CDR3 reads CASSSRVNQPQHF. The CDR3 DNA reads as TGTGCCAGCAGTTCGAGAGTTAATCAGCCCCAGCATTTT.

The chain carries TRBV6-2 or TRBV6-3 and TRBJ1-2, with a possible D match to TRBD1 (6 bases). The CDR3 extends over 14 amino acids. V lost 2 bases and J 7 bases, leaving 14 bases between the germline ends. In germline, CDR1 is MNHEY, CDR2 SVGEGT. The CDR3 region is CASSYNVRGGGYTF. The CDR3 bases are TGTGCCAGCAGTTACAACGTCAGGGGCGGTGGCTACACCTTC.

The gene calls are TRBV21-1 and TRBJ2-7; the table assigns TRBD1, which was not confirmed against the DNA. TRBV21-1 is recorded as a pseudogene. The CDR3 sequence is 15 residues long. The CDR3 DNA reads TGTGCCAGCAGCAGGTACAGGGGGAACTCCTACGAGCAGTACTTC. This translates into CASSRYRGNSYEQYF.

The rearrangement links TRBV10-1 to TRBJ2-1; TRBD2 agrees at 11 bases. Per germline, CDR1 WNHNN and CDR2 SYGVQD (reference sequence). The CDR3 length is 16 residues. J gave up 4 bases and V 4 bases, and 6 bases lay outside the gene matches. CDR3 nucleotide sequence: TGCGCCAGCAGTGGGGGGACTAGCGGAGCGTACAATGAGCAGTTCTTC. It translates to CASSGGTSGAYNEQFF.

This chain joins TRBV5-1 and TRBJ1-6; TRBD1 agrees at 9 bases. The CDR3 totals 15 residues. The V gene's germline CDR1 is SGHRS and CDR2 YFSETQ. The trim removed 4 bases at V and 10 bases at J, leaving 9 bases unmatched. The chain's CDR3 is CASSLTGTGQSPLHF. In DNA, the CDR3 is TGCGCCAGCAGCCTCACCGGGACAGGGCAATCACCCCTCCACTTT.

This clone is a singleton in its sample. The rearrangement links TRBV10-2 to TRBJ1-1; 9 nucleotides line up with TRBD1. Germline CDR1 WSHSY, CDR2 SAAADI. After removal of 8 bases from V and 1 base from J, the junction contained 17 bases not matched to a gene. The CDR3 is 18 residues long. In nucleotides, the CDR3 is TGCGCCAGCTCCTTAAGCAGAGGACAGGGGAGGGCGAACACTGAAGCTTTCTTT. It yields the protein CASSLSRGQGRANTEAFF.

This clone was observed a few times. The chain uses TRBV19 and TRBJ1-4; D not certain. The CDR3 contains 15 residues. The V end was cut by 4 bases, the J end by 4 bases, with 13 bases between. Germline V gene lookup returns CDR1 LNHDA and CDR2 SQIVND (reference sequence). DNA for the CDR3: TGTGCCAGTAGTACTGGAGGAGGGAATAATGAAAAACTGTTTTTT. This sequence encodes CASSTGGGNNEKLFF. The full variable domain, completed using reference TRBV19 and TRBJ1-4, is DGGITQSPKYLFRKEGQNVTLSCEQNLNHDAMYWYRQDPGQGLRLIYYSQIVNDFQKGDIAEGYSVSREKKESFPLTVTSAQKNPTAFYLCASSTGGGNNEKLFFGSGTQLSVL.

This chain joins TRBV2 and TRBJ2-5; 8 bases map to TRBD2. Trimming cost V 6 bases and J 5 bases; bases outside gene matches: 5. Per germline, CDR1 SNHLY and CDR2 FYNNEI. The CDR3 totals 13 residues. CDR3 residues: CASRGLEGETQYF. In DNA form, the CDR3 reads TGTGCCAGCAGGGGACTAGAGGGGGAGACCCAGTACTTC.

Points on this clone: The junction and the germline gene differ at one end; a read error may be behind it. The rearrangement uses TRBV3-1 (or the pseudogene TRBV3-2) and TRBJ1-2; 8 bases fit TRBD1. The CDR3 extends over 17 amino acids. Germline assignment: CDR1 LGHDT and CDR2 YNNKEL (reference sequence). Here the CDR3 reads CASSEDGGQGSNYGYTF. In nucleotides, the CDR3 is TGTGCCAGCAGCGAAGATGGTGGACAGGGCTCTAACTATGGCTACACCTTC.

This clone has a handful of counts. The chain carries TRBV27 and TRBJ1-2, with 7 bases aligning to TRBD1. The trim removed 6 bases at V and 6 bases at J, leaving 10 bases unmatched. The CDR3 has 14 amino acids. Germline V gives CDR1 MNHEY, CDR2 SMNVEV (reference sequence). The CDR3 DNA reads as TGTGCCAGCAGCGCCTGGGACAGACGAAATGGCTACACCTTC. Protein: CASSAWDRRNGYTF.

The rearrangement links TRBV3-1 (or the pseudogene TRBV3-2) to TRBJ2-1; 10 nucleotides line up with TRBD2. The CDR3 is 14 amino acids. The ends lost 4 bases at V and 7 bases at J; junction bases unmatched: 4. CDR1 and CDR2 from the germline V gene are LGHDT and YNNKEL (reference sequence). Written as DNA, the CDR3 is TGTGCCAGCAGCCCAGGACTAGCGGAAAATGAGCAGTTCTTC. It encodes CASSPGLAENEQFF.